This T cell receptor beta chain was sequenced in a study of cytomegalovirus exposure and HLA in healthy donors. Study results and limitations: For presence/absence analyses, sequencing depth was assumed to be roughly uniform across donors. Later on, an analysis showed TCR association rates differing by HLA locus, with DRB1 the most and HLA-C the fewest.

Trimming left V 6 bases short and J 1 base short, with 15 bases between. The CDR3 has 16 residues. Germline CDR1 and CDR2: SGHTA and FQGTGA. Points on this clone: Its specificity is not known.

It was with 60 Vbeta and 13 Jbeta primers that the PCR ran. Source study methods: An analysis that came later counted 73 million or so unique TCR beta chains, 10 million to 12 million shared. Data came from immunoSEQ multiplex PCR; TCRdb stores just in-frame clones and leaves some out. The DNA was the basis for D and trimming; V, J and clone size are from that table. The sample consists of 100,000 to 150,000 clones, around 82% of them appearing once. Sequences were obtained from PBMCs. This sequence joins TRBV7-3 and TRBJ2-2; tentatively, D is TRBD2 (6 bases). The receptor was derived from a man aged 40-50 years in good health and CMV-seronegative. The CDR3 region has the DNA TGTGCCAGCAGTACCACCGGGACTTTGAACACCGGGGAGCTGTTTTTT. Its protein is CASSTTGTLNTGELFF.